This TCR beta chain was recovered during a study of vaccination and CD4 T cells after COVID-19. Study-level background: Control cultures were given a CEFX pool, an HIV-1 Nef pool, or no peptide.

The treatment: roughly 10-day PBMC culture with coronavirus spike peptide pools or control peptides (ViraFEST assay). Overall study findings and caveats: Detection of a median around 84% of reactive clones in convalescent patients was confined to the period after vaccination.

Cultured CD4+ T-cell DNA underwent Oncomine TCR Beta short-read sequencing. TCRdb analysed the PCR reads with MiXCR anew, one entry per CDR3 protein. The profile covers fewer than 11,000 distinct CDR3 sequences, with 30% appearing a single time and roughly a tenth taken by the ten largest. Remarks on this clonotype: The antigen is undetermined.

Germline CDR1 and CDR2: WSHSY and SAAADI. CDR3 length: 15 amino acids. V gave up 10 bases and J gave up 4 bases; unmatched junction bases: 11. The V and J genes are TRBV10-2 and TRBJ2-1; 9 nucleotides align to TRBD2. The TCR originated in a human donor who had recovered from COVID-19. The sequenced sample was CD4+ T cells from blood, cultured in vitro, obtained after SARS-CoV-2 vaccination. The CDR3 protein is CATYETSGAYNEQFF. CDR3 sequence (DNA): TGCGCCACTTATGAGACTAGCGGAGCATACAATGAGCAGTTCTTC.